This is a list of T cell receptor beta chains from one sample in a study of shared clonotypes between healthy human individuals. Sequenced by immunoSEQ multiplex PCR; TCRdb stores in-frame clones only, minus some. Found here are approximately 1.9 million clones, just under 95% of them singletons; the top ten hold 1.5% to 2%. Material for sequencing was naive CD8+ T cells from PBMCs. These receptors came from a man aged 18 to 29 in good health. Some clones in this sample may be carry-over from other donors' samples. Both conserved end residues are part of each CDR3. Each record gives: CDR3 protein, V gene, J gene.

cdr3_aa: CASSLDGLAGPPYNEQFF
v_call: TRBV11-2
j_call: TRBJ2-1

cdr3_aa: CASSPRQAPGYTF
v_call: TRBV7-9
j_call: TRBJ1-2

cdr3_aa: CATSRPESNQPQHF
v_call: TRBV2
j_call: TRBJ1-5

cdr3_aa: CASSAHLAYTSTDTQYF
v_call: TRBV9
j_call: TRBJ2-3

cdr3_aa: CASSPGSSYEQYF
v_call: TRBV11-2
j_call: TRBJ2-7

cdr3_aa: CSVWDGVLAKNIQYF
v_call: TRBV29-1
j_call: TRBJ2-4

cdr3_aa: CASSQRDRPNQPQHF
v_call: TRBV9
j_call: TRBJ1-5

cdr3_aa: CASSPPGSNYGYTF
v_call: TRBV5-5
j_call: TRBJ1-2

cdr3_aa: CASSVEQGPYNEQFF
v_call: TRBV9
j_call: TRBJ2-1

cdr3_aa: CATQRDHLYEQYF
v_call: TRBV10-3
j_call: TRBJ2-7

cdr3_aa: CASSDWTSGINEQFF
v_call: TRBV7-3
j_call: TRBJ2-1

cdr3_aa: CASTQHGTEAFF
v_call: TRBV7-9
j_call: TRBJ1-1

cdr3_aa: CASREDVSGTEAFF
v_call: TRBV13
j_call: TRBJ1-1

cdr3_aa: CASSYSKGPGELFF
v_call: TRBV6-5
j_call: TRBJ2-2

cdr3_aa: CATSETPRGETQYF
v_call: TRBV27
j_call: TRBJ2-5